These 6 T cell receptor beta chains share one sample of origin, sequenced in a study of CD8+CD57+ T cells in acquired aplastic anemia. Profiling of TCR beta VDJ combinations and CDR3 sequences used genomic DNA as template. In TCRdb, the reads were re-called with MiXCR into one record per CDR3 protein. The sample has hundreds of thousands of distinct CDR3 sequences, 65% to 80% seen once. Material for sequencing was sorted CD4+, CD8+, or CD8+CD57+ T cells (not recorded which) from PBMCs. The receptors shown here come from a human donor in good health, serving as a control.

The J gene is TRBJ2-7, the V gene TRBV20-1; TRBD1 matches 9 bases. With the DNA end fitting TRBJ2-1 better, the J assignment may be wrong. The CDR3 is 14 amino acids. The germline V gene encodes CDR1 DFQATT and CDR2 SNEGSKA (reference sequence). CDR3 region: CSARGTGDYDEQFF. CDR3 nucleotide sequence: TGCAGTGCTAGAGGGACAGGGGACTATGATGAGCAGTTCTTC.

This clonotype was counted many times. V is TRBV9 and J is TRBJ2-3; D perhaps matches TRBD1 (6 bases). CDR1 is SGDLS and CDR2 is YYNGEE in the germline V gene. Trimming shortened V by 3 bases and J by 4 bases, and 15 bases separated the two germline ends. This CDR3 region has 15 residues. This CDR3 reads CASSENFWTADTQYF. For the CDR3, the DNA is TGTGCCAGCAGCGAAAACTTCTGGACAGCAGATACGCAGTATTTT.

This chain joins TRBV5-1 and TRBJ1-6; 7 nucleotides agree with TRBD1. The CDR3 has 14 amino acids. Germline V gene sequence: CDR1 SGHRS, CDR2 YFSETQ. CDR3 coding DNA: TGCTCCACCCGCCGCAGGGGGGATAGCACACCCCTCCACTTT. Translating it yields CSTRRRGDSTPLHF.

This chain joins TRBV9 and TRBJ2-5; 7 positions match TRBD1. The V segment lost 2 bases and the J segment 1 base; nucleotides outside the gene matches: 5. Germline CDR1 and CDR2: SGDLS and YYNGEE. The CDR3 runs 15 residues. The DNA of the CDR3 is TGTGCCAGCAGCGTGTCGGGACAGACCCAAGAGACCCAGTACTTC. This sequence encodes CASSVSGQTQETQYF. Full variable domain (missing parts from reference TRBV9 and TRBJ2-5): DSGVTQTPKHLITATGQRVTLRCSPRSGDLSVYWYQQSLDQGLQFLIQYYNGEERAKGNILERFSAQQFPDLHSELNLSSLELGDSALYFCASSVSGQTQETQYFGPGTRLLVL.

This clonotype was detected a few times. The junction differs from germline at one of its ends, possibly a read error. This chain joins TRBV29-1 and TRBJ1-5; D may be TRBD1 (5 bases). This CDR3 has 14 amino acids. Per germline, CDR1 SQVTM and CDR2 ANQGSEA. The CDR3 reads CSVAEGTSNQPQHF. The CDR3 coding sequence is TGCAGCGTAGCTGAGGGGACGAGCAATCAACCCCAGCATTTT.

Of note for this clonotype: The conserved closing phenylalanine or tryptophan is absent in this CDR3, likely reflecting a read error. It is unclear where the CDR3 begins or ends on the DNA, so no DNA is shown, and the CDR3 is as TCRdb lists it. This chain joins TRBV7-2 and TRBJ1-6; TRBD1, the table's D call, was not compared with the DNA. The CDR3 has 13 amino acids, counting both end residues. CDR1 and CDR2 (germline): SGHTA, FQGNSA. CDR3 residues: CASSFDSNGPTFC.